This TCR beta chain was profiled in a study of blood T cell repertoires in COVID-19. This clone was seen at least ten times. Each participant's cohort was designated according to participant-reported clinical history. V was pared by 6 bases and J by 6 bases, with 11 bases between. The germline V gene has CDR1 SNHLY and CDR2 FYNNEI. The CDR3 is 12 residues long. Original analysis: Estimated nucleated cell counts came from reference gene primer amplification. Data came from immunoSEQ multiplex PCR; TCRdb stores just in-frame clones and leaves some out. V, J and clone size derive from that table, while D and trimming were established from the DNA sequence. The repertoire holds about 260,000 clones, with 80% to 90% as singletons.

This sequence was found in a man aged 25-40 years with acute COVID-19. Sequencing was performed on PBMCs or T cells enriched from blood (not recorded which). This sequence joins TRBV2 and TRBJ1-1; D is uncertain. CDR3 protein: CASRADEAEAFF. The DNA of the CDR3 is TGTGCCAGCAGAGCGGACGAAGCTGAAGCTTTCTTT.